This T cell receptor beta chain was captured by sequencing in a study of beta chain features in type 1 diabetes. Across the study: Sorted cells examined across all samples numbered 100 million to 140 million.

As for this clone: The antigen is undetermined.

Stem cell-like memory, regulatory, central memory and naive CD4+ cells were sorted via CD45RO/CCR7/CD25/CD127/CD95/CD27. Investigators reverse transcribed all isolated RNA, so they sequenced expressed TCRB transcripts. Libraries were prepared by immunoSEQ multiplex PCR; TCRdb keeps only in-frame clonotypes and omits some of them. The table has about 340,000 clones, approximately 10% seen once; the top ten hold 1%. Study-wide results and caveats: In all four CD4+ subsets, TCRB CDR3 length was significantly, moderately reduced in type 1 diabetes. Cells expressing TCR highly could be over-represented by cDNA sequencing. Whatever favoring of shorter templates PCR might show would apply equally to patients and controls.

The CDR3 contains 12 residues. Per the germline V gene, CDR1 is MNHNY and CDR2 is SVGAGI (reference sequence). The V end was cut by 5 bases, the J end by 7 bases, with 11 bases between. The material sequenced was central memory CD4+ T cells from blood. The TCR originated in a man aged 30 to 39 with type 1 diabetes. The V call is TRBV6-6, the J call TRBJ1-1; no definite D call. The chain's CDR3 is CASSLPVDEAFF. Here the CDR3 DNA reads TGTGCCAGCAGTCTTCCGGTAGATGAAGCTTTCTTT.